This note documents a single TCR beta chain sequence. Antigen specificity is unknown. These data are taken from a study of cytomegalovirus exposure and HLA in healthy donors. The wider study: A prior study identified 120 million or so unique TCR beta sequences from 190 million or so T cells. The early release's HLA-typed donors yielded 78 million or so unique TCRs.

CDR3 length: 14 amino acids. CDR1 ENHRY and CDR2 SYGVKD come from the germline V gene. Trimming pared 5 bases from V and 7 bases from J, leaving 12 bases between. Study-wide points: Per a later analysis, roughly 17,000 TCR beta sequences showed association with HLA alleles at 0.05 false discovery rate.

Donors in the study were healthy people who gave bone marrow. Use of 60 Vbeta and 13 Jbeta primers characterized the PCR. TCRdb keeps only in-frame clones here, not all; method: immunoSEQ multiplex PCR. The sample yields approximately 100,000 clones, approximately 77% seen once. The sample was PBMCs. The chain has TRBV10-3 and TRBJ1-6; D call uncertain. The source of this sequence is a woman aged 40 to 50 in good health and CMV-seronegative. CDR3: CAISLGSGNSPLHF. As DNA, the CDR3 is TGTGCCATCAGTTTAGGGAGTGGCAATTCACCCCTCCACTTT.